This section outlines one T cell receptor (beta chain) sequence together with its context. Its target antigen remains unknown. No base-level quality is on record; no much larger clone is a single base apart. The trial excluded patients who had a history of autoimmune disease or who were on systemic immunosuppression. Peripheral blood for TCR sequencing was collected from all dose cohorts at baseline, on cycle 4 day 1, and on cycle 7 day 1. Samples came from an open-label, multicenter, first-in-human phase I dose-escalation trial of ivuxolimab. Adults with locally advanced or metastatic head and neck squamous cell, hepatocellular, melanoma or renal cell carcinoma were enrolled in the trial. Before TCR sequencing, CD4+ and CD8+ T cells were separately sorted from peripheral blood. From the germline V gene, CDR1 is MGHDK and CDR2 is SYGVNS. Deletion took 3 bases off V and 7 bases off J, with a span of 13 bases between the germline ends. The cysteine opens and the phenylalanine closes a CDR3 of 15 amino acids. The retained sequence is limited to the CDR3, 45 bases, with the frame set at the first base.

To sequence the TCRbeta CDR3 region, genomic DNA was isolated from the sorted cells. The immunoSEQ Assay was used to sequence the TCRbeta CDR3 regions. Held by TCRdb, this immuneACCESS table contains in-frame sequences only and omits some clones. Under half of the omission traces to an unresolved V gene where checked; the cause of the rest is unknown. Across this sample there are 65,000 to 90,000 clones, with roughly 82% seen only once. The top ten clones comprise approximately 2.6% of the sample. The record originates from a study of OX40 agonist ivuxolimab in advanced cancers. At the level of the whole study: Ivuxolimab was an agonistic, fully human IgG2 monoclonal antibody directed against OX40 (CD134), a costimulatory receptor. Intravenous ivuxolimab was administered to patients every 2 weeks at six dose levels: 0.01, 0.1, 0.3, 1.5, 3 and 10 mg/kg. Of the roughly 52 dose-escalation patients, hepatocellular carcinoma was present in about 20, melanoma in approximately 15, renal cell carcinoma in 9 and head and neck cancer in 9. In the dose-escalation cohort, over 65% of patients were male, and the mean age was around 60 years, with a range of about 23 to 80. Prior anti-PD-1, anti-PD-L1 or anti-CTLA-4 therapy was permitted, and checkpoint inhibitors had been received by about 36% of dose-escalation patients. Partial responses were achieved by three dose-escalation patients, of whom one had hepatocellular carcinoma and two had cutaneous melanoma. The purpose of peripheral TCRbeta sequencing was to test whether ivuxolimab changed TCR sequence diversity and led to clonal T-cell expansion. The paper reports the monotherapy dose-escalation portion (N of about 54 patients) of the phase I ivuxolimab trial. General findings and caveats noted by the study authors: The antigen specificity of the peripheral T cells that underwent clonal expansion was not determined. After ivuxolimab, CD8+ T cells had more expanded clones than CD4+ T cells on average. Low levels of normalized T-cell clonal expansion were also seen in some patients who did not respond. Partial responders in the 0.1-3.0 mg/kg groups had among the lowest normalized peripheral clonal expansion, especially among CD8+ T cells. At doses of 0.1 to 3.0 mg/kg, clonal expansion of both CD4+ and CD8+ T cells in blood was seen between baseline and week 6.

The clonotype was recovered from an adult with an advanced solid tumor such as melanoma, head and neck, liver or kidney cancer. The chain is encoded by TRBV25-1 joined to TRBJ1-6; TRBD1 might be the D gene, on 5 matching bases. The sample here was CD4+ or CD8+ T cells sorted from blood, taken in a trial of the OX40 agonist ivuxolimab. The CDR3 amino acid sequence is: CASSDPGGVNSPLHF. The DNA reads TGTGCCAGCAGTGACCCCGGGGGAGTGAATTCACCCCTCCACTTT.